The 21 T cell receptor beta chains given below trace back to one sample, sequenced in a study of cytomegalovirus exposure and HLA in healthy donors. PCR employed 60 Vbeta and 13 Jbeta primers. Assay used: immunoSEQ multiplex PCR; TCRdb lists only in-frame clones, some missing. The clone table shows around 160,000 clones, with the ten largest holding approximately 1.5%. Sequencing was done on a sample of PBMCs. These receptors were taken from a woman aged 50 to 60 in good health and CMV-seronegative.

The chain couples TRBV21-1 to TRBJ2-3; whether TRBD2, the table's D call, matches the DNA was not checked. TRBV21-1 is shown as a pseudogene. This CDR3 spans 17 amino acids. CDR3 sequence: CASSKEGLAGEYDTQYF. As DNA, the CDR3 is TGTGCCAGCAGCAAAGAGGGACTAGCGGGAGAGTACGATACGCAGTATTTT.

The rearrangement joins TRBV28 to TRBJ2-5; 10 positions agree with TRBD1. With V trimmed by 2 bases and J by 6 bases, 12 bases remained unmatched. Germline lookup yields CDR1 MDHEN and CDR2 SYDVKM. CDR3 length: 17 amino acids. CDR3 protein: CASSLTSLGQGLQTQYF. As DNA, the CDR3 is TGTGCCAGCAGTTTAACCTCATTGGGACAGGGGCTCCAGACCCAGTACTTC.

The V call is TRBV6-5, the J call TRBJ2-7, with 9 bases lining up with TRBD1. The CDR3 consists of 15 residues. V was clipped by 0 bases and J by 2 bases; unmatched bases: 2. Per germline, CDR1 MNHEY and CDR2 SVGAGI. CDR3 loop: CASSYSDRGAYEQYF. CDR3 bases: TGTGCCAGCAGTTACTCGGACAGGGGAGCCTACGAGCAGTACTTC.

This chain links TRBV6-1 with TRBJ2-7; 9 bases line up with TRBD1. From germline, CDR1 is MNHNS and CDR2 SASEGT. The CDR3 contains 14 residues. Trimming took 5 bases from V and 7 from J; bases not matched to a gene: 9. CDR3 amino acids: CASSNTGGAYEQYF. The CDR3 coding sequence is TGTGCCAGCAGTAACACAGGGGGCGCATATGAGCAGTACTTC.

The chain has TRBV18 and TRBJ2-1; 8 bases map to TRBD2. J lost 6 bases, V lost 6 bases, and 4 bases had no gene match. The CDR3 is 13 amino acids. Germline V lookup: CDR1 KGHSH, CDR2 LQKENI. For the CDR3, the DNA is TGTGCCAGCTCGACGACTAGCGTCAATGAGCAGTTCTTC. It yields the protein CASSTTSVNEQFF.

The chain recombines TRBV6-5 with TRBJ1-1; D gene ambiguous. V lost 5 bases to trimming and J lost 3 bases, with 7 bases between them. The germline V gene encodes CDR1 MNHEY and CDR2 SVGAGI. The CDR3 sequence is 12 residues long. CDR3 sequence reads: CASSAGDTEAFF. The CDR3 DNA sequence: TGTGCCAGCAGTGCCGGAGACACTGAAGCTTTCTTT.

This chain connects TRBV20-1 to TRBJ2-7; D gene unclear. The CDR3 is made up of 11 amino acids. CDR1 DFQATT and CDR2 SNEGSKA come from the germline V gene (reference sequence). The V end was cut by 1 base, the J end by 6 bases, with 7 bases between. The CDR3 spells CSARGAGEQYF. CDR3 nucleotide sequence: TGCAGTGCTAGAGGGGCTGGCGAGCAGTACTTC.

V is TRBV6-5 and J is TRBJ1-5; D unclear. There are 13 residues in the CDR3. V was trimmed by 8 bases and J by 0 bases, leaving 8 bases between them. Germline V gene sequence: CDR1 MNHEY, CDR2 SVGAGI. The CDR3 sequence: CASRGNSNQPQHF. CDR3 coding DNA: TGTGCCAGCCGAGGGAATAGCAATCAGCCCCAGCATTTT.

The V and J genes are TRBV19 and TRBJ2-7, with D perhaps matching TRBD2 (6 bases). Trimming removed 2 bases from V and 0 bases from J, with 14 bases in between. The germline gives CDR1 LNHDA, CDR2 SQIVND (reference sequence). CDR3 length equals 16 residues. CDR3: CASSIIGGLSSYEQYF. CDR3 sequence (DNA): TGTGCCAGTAGTATAATTGGAGGGTTGAGCTCCTACGAGCAGTACTTC.

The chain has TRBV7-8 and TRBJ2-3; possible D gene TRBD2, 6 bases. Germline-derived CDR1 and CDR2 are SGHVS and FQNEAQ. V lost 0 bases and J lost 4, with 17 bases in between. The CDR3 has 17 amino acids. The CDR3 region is CASSLAIRVAGSDTQYF. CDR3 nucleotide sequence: TGTGCCAGCAGCTTAGCGATTAGGGTGGCGGGGTCAGATACGCAGTATTTT. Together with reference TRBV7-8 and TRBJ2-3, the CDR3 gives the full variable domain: GAGVSQSPRYKVAKRGQDVALRCDPISGHVSLFWYQQALGQGPEFLTYFQNEAQLDKSGLPSDRFFAERPEGSVSTLKIQRTQQEDSAVYLCASSLAIRVAGSDTQYFGPGTRLTVL.

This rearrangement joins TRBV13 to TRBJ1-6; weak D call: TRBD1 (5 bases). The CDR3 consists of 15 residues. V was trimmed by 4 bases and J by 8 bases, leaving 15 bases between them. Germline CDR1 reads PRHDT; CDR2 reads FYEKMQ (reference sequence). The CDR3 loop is CASSYGGVLHSPLHF. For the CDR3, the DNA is TGTGCCAGCAGCTATGGGGGGGTTCTTCATTCACCCCTCCACTTT.

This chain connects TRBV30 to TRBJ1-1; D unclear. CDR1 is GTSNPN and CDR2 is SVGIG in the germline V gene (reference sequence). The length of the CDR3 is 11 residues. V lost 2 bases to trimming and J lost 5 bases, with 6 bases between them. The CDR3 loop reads CAWSPMTEAFF. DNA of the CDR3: TGTGCCTGGAGTCCTATGACTGAAGCTTTCTTT. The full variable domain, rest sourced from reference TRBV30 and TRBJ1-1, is SQTIHQWPATLVQPVGSPLSLECTVEGTSNPNLYWYRQAAGRGLQLLFYSVGIGQISSEVPQNLSASRPQDRQFILSSKKLLLSDSGFYLCAWSPMTEAFFGQGTRLTVV.

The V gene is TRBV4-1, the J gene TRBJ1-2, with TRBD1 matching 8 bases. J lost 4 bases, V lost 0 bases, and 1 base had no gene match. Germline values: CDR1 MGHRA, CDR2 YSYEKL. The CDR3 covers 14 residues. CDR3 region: CASSQEQGGYGYTF. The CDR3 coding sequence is TGCGCCAGCAGCCAAGAACAGGGGGGCTATGGCTACACCTTC.

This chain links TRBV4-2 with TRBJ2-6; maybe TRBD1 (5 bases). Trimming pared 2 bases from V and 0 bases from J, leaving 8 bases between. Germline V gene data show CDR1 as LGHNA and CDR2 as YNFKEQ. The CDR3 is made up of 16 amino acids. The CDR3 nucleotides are TGTGCCAGCAGCCAACCTCAGGGCTCTGGGGCCAACGTCCTGACTTTC. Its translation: CASSQPQGSGANVLTF.

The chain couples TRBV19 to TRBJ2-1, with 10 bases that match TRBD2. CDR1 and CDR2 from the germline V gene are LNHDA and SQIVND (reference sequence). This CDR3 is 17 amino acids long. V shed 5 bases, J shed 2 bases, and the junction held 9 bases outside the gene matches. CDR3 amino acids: CASSPQGLAGAYNEQFF. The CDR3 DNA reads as TGTGCCAGTAGTCCACAGGGTCTAGCGGGGGCCTACAATGAGCAGTTCTTC.

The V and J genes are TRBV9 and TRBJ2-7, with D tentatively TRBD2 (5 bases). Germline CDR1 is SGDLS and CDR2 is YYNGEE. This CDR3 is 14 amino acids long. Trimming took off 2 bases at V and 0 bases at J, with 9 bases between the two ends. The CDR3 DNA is TGTGCCAGCAGCGTCAGTACTAGCTCCTACGAGCAGTACTTC. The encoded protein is CASSVSTSSYEQYF.

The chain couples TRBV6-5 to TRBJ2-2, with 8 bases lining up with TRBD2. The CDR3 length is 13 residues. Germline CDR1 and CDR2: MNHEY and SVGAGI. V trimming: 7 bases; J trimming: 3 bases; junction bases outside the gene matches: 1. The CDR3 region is CASMTSDTGELFF. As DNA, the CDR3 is TGTGCCAGCATGACTAGCGACACCGGGGAGCTGTTTTTT.

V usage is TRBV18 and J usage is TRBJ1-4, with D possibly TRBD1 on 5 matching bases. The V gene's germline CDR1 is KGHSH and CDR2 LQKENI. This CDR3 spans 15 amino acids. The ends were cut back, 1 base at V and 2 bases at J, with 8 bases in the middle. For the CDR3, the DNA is TGTGCCAGCTCACCACAATCAGGGACTAATGAAAAACTGTTTTTT. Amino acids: CASSPQSGTNEKLFF. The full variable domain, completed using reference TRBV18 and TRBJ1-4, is NAGVMQNPRHLVRRRGQEARLRCSPMKGHSHVYWYRQLPEEGLKFMVYLQKENIIDESGMPKERFSAEFPKEGPSILRIQQVVRGDSAAYFCASSPQSGTNEKLFFGSGTQLSVL.

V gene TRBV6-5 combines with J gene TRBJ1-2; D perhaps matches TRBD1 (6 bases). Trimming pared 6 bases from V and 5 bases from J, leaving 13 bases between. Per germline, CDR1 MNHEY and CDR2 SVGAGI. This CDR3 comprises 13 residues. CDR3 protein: CASSGGGVYGYTF. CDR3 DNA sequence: TGTGCCAGCAGCGGCGGGGGCGTTTATGGCTACACCTTC.

CDR3 nucleotides: TGTGCCAGTAGTCTCAATTGGAGAACCGGGGAGCTGTTTTTT. Translation: CASSLNWRTGELFF. The chain carries TRBV19 and TRBJ2-2; D is unclear. The V gene's germline CDR1 is LNHDA and CDR2 SQIVND (reference sequence). With 5 bases removed from V and 5 bases from J, the gap between germline ends came to 12 bases. The CDR3 is 14 amino acids. The complete variable domain, with remaining parts taken from reference TRBV19 and TRBJ2-2, reads DGGITQSPKYLFRKEGQNVTLSCEQNLNHDAMYWYRQDPGQGLRLIYYSQIVNDFQKGDIAEGYSVSREKKESFPLTVTSAQKNPTAFYLCASSLNWRTGELFFGEGSRLTVL.

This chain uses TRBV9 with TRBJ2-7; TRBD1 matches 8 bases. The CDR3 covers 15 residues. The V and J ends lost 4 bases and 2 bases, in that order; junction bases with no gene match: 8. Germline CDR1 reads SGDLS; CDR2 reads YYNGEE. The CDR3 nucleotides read TGTGCCAGCAGCCCAGGACAGGGCCTAACCTACGAGCAGTACTTC. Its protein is CASSPGQGLTYEQYF.